This record looks at one T cell receptor beta chain sequence and its context. This record comes from a study of identical twins. This CDR3 has 14 amino acids. Germline V lookup: CDR1 SNHLY, CDR2 FYNNEI. V shed 7 bases and J 5 bases; nucleotides not matched to a gene: 7. Using its own MiXCR run on the 5' RACE reads, TCRdb lists one record per CDR3 protein. Counted here are roughly 150,000 distinct CDR3 sequences, under 4.5% occurring once; the ten biggest clones make up 8.1%. This TCR came from a man between 18 and 35 years old in good health. The sequenced sample was memory T cells sorted from blood. The chain joins TRBV2 to TRBJ2-2; 7 positions match TRBD2. CDR3 nucleotides: TGTGCCAGCACATTAGGGAGGGAAACCGGGGAGCTGTTTTTT. The encoded protein is CASTLGRETGELFF.